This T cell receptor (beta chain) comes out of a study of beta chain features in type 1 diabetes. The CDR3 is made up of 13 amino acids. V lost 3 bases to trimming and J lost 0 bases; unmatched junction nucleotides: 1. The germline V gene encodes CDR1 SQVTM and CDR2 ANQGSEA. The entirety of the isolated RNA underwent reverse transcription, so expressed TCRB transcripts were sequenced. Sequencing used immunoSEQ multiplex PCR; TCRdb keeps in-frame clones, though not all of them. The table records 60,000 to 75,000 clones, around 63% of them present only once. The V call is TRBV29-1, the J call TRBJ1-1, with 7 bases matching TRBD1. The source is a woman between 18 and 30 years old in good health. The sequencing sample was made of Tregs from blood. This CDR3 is CSVETGMNTEAFF. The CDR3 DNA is TGCAGCGTTGAGACAGGGATGAACACTGAAGCTTTCTTT.